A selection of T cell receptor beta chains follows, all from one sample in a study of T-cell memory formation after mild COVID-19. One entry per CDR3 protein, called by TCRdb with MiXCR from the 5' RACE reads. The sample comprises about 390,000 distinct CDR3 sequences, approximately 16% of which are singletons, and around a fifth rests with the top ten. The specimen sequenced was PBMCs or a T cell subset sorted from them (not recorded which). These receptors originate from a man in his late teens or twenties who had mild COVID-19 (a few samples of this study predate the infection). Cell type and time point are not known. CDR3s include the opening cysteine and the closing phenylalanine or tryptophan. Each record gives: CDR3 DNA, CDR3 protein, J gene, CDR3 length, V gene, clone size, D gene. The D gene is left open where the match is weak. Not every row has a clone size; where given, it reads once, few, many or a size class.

cdr3_nt: TGCGCCAGCAGTGACGAGGGGGTCGAGCAGTACTTC
cdr3_aa: CASSDEGVEQYF
j_call: TRBJ2-7
cdr3_length: 12
v_call: TRBV10-2
clone_size: -
d_call: -

cdr3_nt: TGCGCCAGCAGCCAGGCGGGGTCCACCGGGGAGCTGTTTTTT
cdr3_aa: CASSQAGSTGELFF
j_call: TRBJ2-2
cdr3_length: 14
v_call: TRBV4-3
clone_size: few
d_call: -

cdr3_nt: TGTGCCAGCAGCGCCCGCACCGGTTCACCCCTCCACTTT
cdr3_aa: CASSARTGSPLHF
j_call: TRBJ1-6
cdr3_length: 13
v_call: TRBV9
clone_size: few
d_call: -

cdr3_nt: TGTGCCAGCAGCTTGATACCACAATTCACAGATACGCAGTATTTT
cdr3_aa: CASSLIPQFTDTQYF
j_call: TRBJ2-3
cdr3_length: 15
v_call: TRBV11-2
clone_size: few
d_call: -

cdr3_nt: TGTGCCAGCAGCTTAGCTTCGAGTCCAGTTCAGCCCCAGCATTTT
cdr3_aa: CASSLASSPVQPQHF
j_call: TRBJ1-5
cdr3_length: 15
v_call: TRBV7-8
clone_size: few
d_call: -

cdr3_nt: TGTGCCAGCAGCTTCCATTGGGGGGGCTACGAGCAGTACTTC
cdr3_aa: CASSFHWGGYEQYF
j_call: TRBJ2-7
cdr3_length: 14
v_call: TRBV11-1
clone_size: few
d_call: TRBD2

cdr3_nt: TGCAGTGCTAGAGATCCACAGGGGGCCTCCTACGAGCAGTACTTC
cdr3_aa: CSARDPQGASYEQYF
j_call: TRBJ2-7
cdr3_length: 15
v_call: TRBV20-1
clone_size: few
d_call: TRBD1

cdr3_nt: TGTGCCAGCAGCCGACCAGCCCATACCCAGTACTTC
cdr3_aa: CASSRPAHTQYF
j_call: TRBJ2-5
cdr3_length: 12
v_call: TRBV7-8
clone_size: -
d_call: -

cdr3_nt: TGCAGTGCTAGGACCGGGACAGCCTACAATGAGCAGTTCTTC
cdr3_aa: CSARTGTAYNEQFF
j_call: TRBJ2-1
cdr3_length: 14
v_call: TRBV20-1
clone_size: -
d_call: TRBD1

cdr3_nt: TGTGCCAGCAGACCCACGACCCGAACAGACTCCTACAATGAGCAGTTCTTC
cdr3_aa: CASRPTTRTDSYNEQFF
j_call: TRBJ2-1
cdr3_length: 17
v_call: TRBV12-3/TRBV12-4
clone_size: few
d_call: -

cdr3_nt: TGCGCCAGCAGCCAAGAGCCGCCCACTAGCGGGGGCTCCCAGTACTTC
cdr3_aa: CASSQEPPTSGGSQYF
j_call: TRBJ2-5
cdr3_length: 16
v_call: TRBV4-3
clone_size: many
d_call: TRBD2

cdr3_nt: TGTGCCAGTAGTCCCCGAGGACAGGGGAATACTGAAGCTTTCTTT
cdr3_aa: CASSPRGQGNTEAFF
j_call: TRBJ1-1
cdr3_length: 15
v_call: TRBV19
clone_size: -
d_call: TRBD1

cdr3_nt: TGTGCCAGCAGCCAAGAATGGACGCTGCGGGGAGATACGCAGTATTTT
cdr3_aa: CASSQEWTLRGDTQYF
j_call: TRBJ2-3
cdr3_length: 16
v_call: TRBV4-2
clone_size: few
d_call: -

cdr3_nt: TGTGCCAGCAGTTACAAGGACCCTAGCACAGATACGCAGTATTTT
cdr3_aa: CASSYKDPSTDTQYF
j_call: TRBJ2-3
cdr3_length: 15
v_call: TRBV6-5
clone_size: few
d_call: -

cdr3_nt: TGCGCCAGCAGCCCAGGAAGCCCTAGCACAGATACGCAGTATTTT
cdr3_aa: CASSPGSPSTDTQYF
j_call: TRBJ2-3
cdr3_length: 15
v_call: TRBV4-1
clone_size: many
d_call: -

cdr3_nt: TGTGCCAGCAGCGTAGGGTCGAGCTCCTATAATTCACCCCTCCACTTT
cdr3_aa: CASSVGSSSYNSPLHF
j_call: TRBJ1-6
cdr3_length: 16
v_call: TRBV9
clone_size: -
d_call: -

cdr3_nt: TGCGCCAGCAGCCCCCAGGGACAGAGCAACTACGAGCAGTACTTC
cdr3_aa: CASSPQGQSNYEQYF
j_call: TRBJ2-7
cdr3_length: 15
v_call: TRBV4-1
clone_size: -
d_call: TRBD1

cdr3_nt: TGTGCCAGCAGCTCCGCAGGGGCGGCAAGGCTTTCGCAGTATTTT
cdr3_aa: CASSSAGAARLSQYF
j_call: TRBJ2-3
cdr3_length: 15
v_call: TRBV11-2
clone_size: few
d_call: -

cdr3_nt: TGTGCCAGCAGAATACACAGGGTACAAGAGACCCAGTACTTC
cdr3_aa: CASRIHRVQETQYF
j_call: TRBJ2-5
cdr3_length: 14
v_call: TRBV3-1
clone_size: few
d_call: -

cdr3_nt: TGTGCCAGCAGCTCGGACTTACTTAGTGAGCAGTTCTTC
cdr3_aa: CASSSDLLSEQFF
j_call: TRBJ2-1
cdr3_length: 13
v_call: TRBV7-8
clone_size: many
d_call: -

cdr3_nt: TGTGCCACCAGAAGAGCAATTAGCGGGGGGGCGTTGTTCGTCGAGCAGTACTTC
cdr3_aa: CATRRAISGGALFVEQYF
j_call: TRBJ2-7
cdr3_length: 18
v_call: TRBV15
clone_size: few
d_call: TRBD2

cdr3_nt: TGTGCCAGCAGCTTAGAGAGGGGGATTCACTATGGCTACACCTTC
cdr3_aa: CASSLERGIHYGYTF
j_call: TRBJ1-2
cdr3_length: 15
v_call: TRBV7-9
clone_size: few
d_call: -

cdr3_nt: TGTGCCAGCAGTTTCTCGGGGGGGAAGAATACGCAGTATTTT
cdr3_aa: CASSFSGGKNTQYF
j_call: TRBJ2-3
cdr3_length: 14
v_call: TRBV12-3/TRBV12-4
clone_size: many
d_call: TRBD2